A selection of T cell receptor beta chains follows, all from one sample in a study of T cell responses to AZD1222 COVID-19 vaccine. TCRdb's table, derived via immunoSEQ multiplex PCR, lists solely in-frame clones and lacks some. The sample holds some 130,000 clones, roughly 90% seen once. The source material was peripheral blood, sampled on day 0 of AZD1222 vaccination. The receptors were gathered from an adult in good health. Both conserved end residues are part of each CDR3. D genes are given only for firm matches. A row's size may be missing; if present it is once, few, many or a size class.

length: 11; J: TRBJ1-2; size: -; D: TRBD1; V: TRBV20-1; DNA: TGCAGAGCAGGACAGGGGAATGGCTACACCTTC; CDR3: CRAGQGNGYTF
length: 12; J: TRBJ2-5; size: -; D: -; V: TRBV29-1; DNA: TGCAGCGTTCTCGACAGGCAAGAGACCCAGTACTTC; CDR3: CSVLDRQETQYF
length: 15; J: TRBJ2-7; size: -; D: -; V: TRBV27; DNA: TGTGCCAGCAGTTTAGTGATTGGGTCCTTGTCCGAGCAGTACTTC; CDR3: CASSLVIGSLSEQYF
length: 17; J: TRBJ2-7; size: -; D: -; V: TRBV5-1; DNA: TGCGCCAGCAGCTTGGAGGTAACCGGGCCCCGGTCGTGGGAGCAGTACTTC; CDR3: CASSLEVTGPRSWEQYF
length: 13; J: TRBJ1-1; size: -; D: -; V: TRBV12-3/TRBV12-4; DNA: TGTGCCAGCAGCCGGACTTTGGGGACTGAAGCTTTCTTT; CDR3: CASSRTLGTEAFF
length: 15; J: TRBJ2-2; size: -; D: TRBD1; V: TRBV25-1; DNA: TGTGCCAGCAGTTCCACAGGGGGCAAAAGGGGGGAGCTGTTTTTT; CDR3: CASSSTGGKRGELFF
length: 14; J: TRBJ2-7; size: once; D: TRBD2; V: TRBV6-6; DNA: TGTGCCAGCAGTTATGGAGCGGGAGACATCGAGCAGTACTTC; CDR3: CASSYGAGDIEQYF
length: 15; J: TRBJ1-5; size: -; D: -; V: TRBV6-5; DNA: TGTGCCAGCAGTCACAAGACACCTAGCAATCAGCCCCAGCATTTT; CDR3: CASSHKTPSNQPQHF
length: 15; J: TRBJ1-4; size: -; D: -; V: TRBV25-1; DNA: TGTGCCAGCAGTGCCTCCCGGGAAGGGTTAGGAAAACTGTTTTTT; CDR3: CASSASREGLGKLFF
length: 13; J: TRBJ2-3; size: -; D: -; V: TRBV29-1; DNA: TGCAGCGTCCCTCATCCGAGCACAGATACGCAGTATTTT; CDR3: CSVPHPSTDTQYF
length: 13; J: TRBJ2-1; size: -; D: -; V: TRBV2; DNA: TGTGCCAGCAGTGAATTACTGAGCAATGAGCAGTTCTTC; CDR3: CASSELLSNEQFF
length: 15; J: TRBJ1-6; size: -; D: TRBD1; V: TRBV18; DNA: TGTGCCAGCTCACCAGCGGGACAGGATAATTCACCCCTCCACTTT; CDR3: CASSPAGQDNSPLHF
length: 14; J: TRBJ1-2; size: -; D: -; V: TRBV11-2; DNA: TGTGCCAGCAGCCACCCTGAGGCGCTAGATGGCTACACCTTC; CDR3: CASSHPEALDGYTF
length: 12; J: TRBJ2-1; size: once; D: -; V: TRBV11-3; DNA: TGTGCCAGCAGTTCTACCTTGAATGAGCAGTTCTTC; CDR3: CASSSTLNEQFF
length: 13; J: TRBJ1-2; size: -; D: -; V: TRBV7-9; DNA: TGTGCCAGCAGCAAGGACACTTCTATGGACTACACCTTC; CDR3: CASSKDTSMDYTF
length: 14; J: TRBJ2-2; size: -; D: -; V: TRBV3-1/TRBV3-2; DNA: TGTGCCAGCAGCCAGAATAGACGTACCGGGGAGCTGTTTTTT; CDR3: CASSQNRRTGELFF
length: 12; J: TRBJ2-7; size: -; D: -; V: TRBV3-1/TRBV3-2; DNA: TGTGCCAGCAGCCAGCAGGGCCGCGAGCAGTACTTC; CDR3: CASSQQGREQYF
length: 16; J: TRBJ2-7; size: -; D: -; V: TRBV14; DNA: TGTGCCAGCAGCCAATCGGGGACTGCACAGGACTACGAGCAGTACTTC; CDR3: CASSQSGTAQDYEQYF
length: 13; J: TRBJ2-1; size: -; D: -; V: TRBV12-3/TRBV12-4; DNA: TGTGCCAGCAGCCCAGAGACTCGGGGGGCCAGGGTCTTC; CDR3: CASSPETRGARVF
length: 17; J: TRBJ2-5; size: -; D: TRBD1; V: TRBV11-2; DNA: TGTGCCAGCAGCCCGGTCACAGGGACAGGAAAAAAAAAGACCCAGTACTTC; CDR3: CASSPVTGTGKKKTQYF
length: 14; J: TRBJ1-6; size: -; D: -; V: TRBV27; DNA: TGTGCCAGCAGTTTCTCGGCGGAAAATTCACCCCTCCACTTT; CDR3: CASSFSAENSPLHF
length: 15; J: TRBJ1-4; size: -; D: -; V: TRBV9; DNA: TGTGCCAGCAGCGAGGGGACGGACACTAATGAAAAACTGTTTTTT; CDR3: CASSEGTDTNEKLFF
length: 18; J: TRBJ2-1; size: -; D: TRBD2; V: TRBV3-1/TRBV3-2; DNA: TGTGCCAGCAGCCAAGATCCACCGGGACTAGCGGGAGTCAATGAGCAGTTCTTC; CDR3: CASSQDPPGLAGVNEQFF
length: 13; J: TRBJ1-2; size: -; D: -; V: TRBV27; DNA: TGTGCCAGCAGTTTTACAGCCCTCTATGGCTACACCTTC; CDR3: CASSFTALYGYTF
length: 15; J: TRBJ1-6; size: -; D: TRBD1; V: TRBV3-1/TRBV3-2; DNA: TGTGCCAGCAGCCAACCGGGACAGGGGAATTCACCCCTCCACTTT; CDR3: CASSQPGQGNSPLHF
length: 17; J: TRBJ1-2; size: -; D: TRBD1; V: TRBV13; DNA: TGTGCCAGCAGCCTACTCAAGACAGGGGGCGGTAACTATGGCTACACCTTC; CDR3: CASSLLKTGGGNYGYTF
length: 15; J: TRBJ2-7; size: -; D: TRBD1; V: TRBV5-5; DNA: TGTGCCAGCAGCTTAGGTGGGACAGGCTTATTCGAGCAGTACTTC; CDR3: CASSLGGTGLFEQYF
length: 18; J: TRBJ1-1; size: -; D: -; V: TRBV29-1; DNA: TGCAGCGTTGAAGCCCCTCCGGAATTAAAGGCGGGTAACACTGAAGCTTTCTTT; CDR3: CSVEAPPELKAGNTEAFF
length: 14; J: TRBJ2-2; size: once; D: -; V: TRBV30; DNA: TGTGCCTGGGGAGGCGGTGCGAACACCGGGGAGCTGTTTTTT; CDR3: CAWGGGANTGELFF
length: 18; J: TRBJ2-3; size: -; D: TRBD2; V: TRBV19; DNA: TGTGCCAGTAGTACCCTAGGGACTAGCAGACGACGCACAGATACGCAGTATTTT; CDR3: CASSTLGTSRRRTDTQYF
length: 14; J: TRBJ1-3; size: -; D: -; V: TRBV5-1; DNA: TGCGCCAGCAGCCTTGGGGCCTCTGGAAACACCATATATTTT; CDR3: CASSLGASGNTIYF
length: 13; J: TRBJ2-3; size: -; D: -; V: TRBV18; DNA: TGTGCCAGCTCACCACGCAACACAGATACGCAGTATTTT; CDR3: CASSPRNTDTQYF
length: 17; J: TRBJ2-7; size: -; D: TRBD2; V: TRBV7-3; DNA: TGTGCCAGCAGCTTATGGCCGTCTAGCGGGAGATTAGGAGAGCAGTACTTC; CDR3: CASSLWPSSGRLGEQYF
length: 14; J: TRBJ2-5; size: -; D: TRBD1; V: TRBV2; DNA: TGTGCCAGCAGTCTGGGACAGCTCCAAGAGACCCAGTACTTC; CDR3: CASSLGQLQETQYF
length: 15; J: TRBJ1-4; size: -; D: -; V: TRBV12-5; DNA: TGTGCTAGTGGTTTGGTACCTGGGGTCGGTGAAAAACTGTTTTTT; CDR3: CASGLVPGVGEKLFF
length: 13; J: TRBJ2-5; size: -; D: -; V: TRBV18; DNA: TGTGCCAGCTCACCACTCAACCAAGAGACCCAGTACTTC; CDR3: CASSPLNQETQYF
length: 15; J: TRBJ1-1; size: -; D: -; V: TRBV2; DNA: TGTGCCAGCAGTGCTACTGGAGGGATGGACACTGAAGCTTTCTTT; CDR3: CASSATGGMDTEAFF
length: 13; J: TRBJ2-1; size: -; D: -; V: TRBV3-1/TRBV3-2; DNA: TGTGCCAGCAGCCAAGCGACAGGCCCGGAGCAGTTCTTC; CDR3: CASSQATGPEQFF
length: 12; J: TRBJ2-1; size: -; D: -; V: TRBV2; DNA: TGTGCCAGCAGTGGCCTTGGCGGTGAGCAGTTCTTC; CDR3: CASSGLGGEQFF
length: 13; J: TRBJ2-5; size: -; D: -; V: TRBV29-1; DNA: TGCAGCGTTGGAGGACTCTCCCAAGAGACCCAGTACTTC; CDR3: CSVGGLSQETQYF
length: 14; J: TRBJ1-1; size: few; D: -; V: TRBV19; DNA: TGTGCCAGTAGTTTTCGAGGGGGGAACACTGAAGCTTTCTTT; CDR3: CASSFRGGNTEAFF
length: 13; J: TRBJ2-7; size: -; D: -; V: TRBV5-1; DNA: TGCGCCAGCAGCCAGACAGAGTCCTACGAGCAGTATTTC; CDR3: CASSQTESYEQYF
length: 15; J: TRBJ1-2; size: -; D: -; V: TRBV5-5; DNA: TGTGCCAGCAGCTTGGAGGATACCATGATCTATGGCTACACCTTC; CDR3: CASSLEDTMIYGYTF